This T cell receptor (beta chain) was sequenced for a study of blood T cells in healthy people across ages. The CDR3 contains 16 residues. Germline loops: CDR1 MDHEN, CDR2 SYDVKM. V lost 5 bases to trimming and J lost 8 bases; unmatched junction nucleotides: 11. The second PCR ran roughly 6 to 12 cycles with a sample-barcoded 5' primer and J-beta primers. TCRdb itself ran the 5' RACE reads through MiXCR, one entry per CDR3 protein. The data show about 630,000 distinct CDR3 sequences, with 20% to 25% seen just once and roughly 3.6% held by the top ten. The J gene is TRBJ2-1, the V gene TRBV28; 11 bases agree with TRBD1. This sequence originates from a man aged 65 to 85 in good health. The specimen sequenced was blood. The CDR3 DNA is TGTGCCAGCAGTGGGCGGACAGGGGGCTACCTCTATGAGCAGTTCTTC. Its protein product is CASSGRTGGYLYEQFF.